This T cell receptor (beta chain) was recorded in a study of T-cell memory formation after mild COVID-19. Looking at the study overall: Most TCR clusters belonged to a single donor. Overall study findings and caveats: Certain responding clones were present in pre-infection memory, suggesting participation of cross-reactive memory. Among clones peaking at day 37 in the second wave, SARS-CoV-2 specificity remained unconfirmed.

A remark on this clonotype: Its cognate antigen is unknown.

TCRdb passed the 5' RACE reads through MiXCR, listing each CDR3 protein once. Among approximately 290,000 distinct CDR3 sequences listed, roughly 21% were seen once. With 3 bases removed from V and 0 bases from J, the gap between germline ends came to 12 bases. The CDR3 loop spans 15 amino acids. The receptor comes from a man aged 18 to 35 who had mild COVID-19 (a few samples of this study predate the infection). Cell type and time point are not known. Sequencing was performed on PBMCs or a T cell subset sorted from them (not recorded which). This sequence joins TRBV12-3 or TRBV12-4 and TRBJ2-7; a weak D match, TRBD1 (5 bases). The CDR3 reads CASSFRGISSYEQYF. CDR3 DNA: TGTGCCAGCAGTTTTAGGGGTATAAGCTCCTACGAGCAGTACTTC.